Sequencing of this TCR beta chain was carried out in a study of T cell changes during pregnancy in multiple sclerosis (dated by TCRdb to about 2019). Describing the broader study: Changes in the T cell repertoire over the course of pregnancy were examined in this study in women with multiple sclerosis.

This clone appeared once. Its binding antigen is unknown. No qualities accompany the bases; no much larger clone lies one base away. CDR1 and CDR2, looked up from the germline V gene, are LGHNA and YSLEER. There are 16 amino acids in the CDR3, from cysteine to phenylalanine inclusive. Of all the DNA, just the CDR3 is kept, 48 bases in frame from base 1. Here V drops 1 base and J drops 5 bases, and the junction holds 7 bases not matched to any gene. Libraries were built with the immunoSEQ multiplex PCR assay. Sourced from immuneACCESS, this table was stored by TCRdb with only in-frame sequences that have V and J called. A share of the clones is absent; for the studies checked, an unresolved V gene accounts for under half, and the remainder has no known explanation. In all, the sample holds around 70,000 clones, and around 94% of those were seen once. The ten largest clonotypes hold about 0.61% of the sample.

The rearrangement combines TRBV4-3 with TRBJ2-5, with 10 bases in between that match TRBD1. The TCR sequence derives from a female donor with multiple sclerosis, enrolled in a pregnancy study. Sequenced material: peripheral blood, taken in the third trimester of pregnancy. This receptor has the CDR3 CASSQATGGAKETQYF. The DNA is TGCGCCAGCAGCCAAGCGACAGGGGGCGCGAAGGAGACCCAGTACTTC.